This T cell receptor (beta chain) was documented in a study of CD8+ T cells in alopecia areata. Treatment described: oral pan-JAK inhibitor, 5-10 mg twice daily. RNA was isolated and reverse transcribed to cDNA, the sequencing template. Libraries were prepared by immunoSEQ multiplex PCR; TCRdb keeps only in-frame clonotypes and omits some of them. The profile shows 200,000 to 250,000 clones, just over 65% of them singletons. V lost 5 bases, J lost 4 bases, and 15 bases lay in between. Germline V lookup: CDR1 SGHTA, CDR2 FQGNSA. The CDR3 is 15 residues long. The TCR comes from a human donor with alopecia areata. The starting material was CD4+ T cells sorted from blood, obtained between weeks 43 and 45, from a patient treated with tofacitinib. This chain connects TRBV7-2 to TRBJ2-1; no firm D call. In nucleotides, the CDR3 is TGTGCCAGCAGCCCAACGCCGACACGTTACAATGAGCAGTTCTTC. This sequence encodes CASSPTPTRYNEQFF.